The TCR beta chain described here comes from a study of OX40 agonist ivuxolimab in advanced cancers. This table comes from immunoSEQ multiplex PCR, and its TCRdb copy is limited to in-frame clones, with some not included. Of about 110,000 clones in the sample, under 95% were seen once. CDR3 size: 15 residues. Per germline, CDR1 SNHLY and CDR2 FYNNEI. The trim removed 4 bases at V and 4 bases at J, leaving 7 bases unmatched. The sequence derives from an adult with an advanced solid tumor such as melanoma, head and neck, liver or kidney cancer. The specimen was CD4+ or CD8+ T cells sorted from blood, collected in a trial of the OX40 agonist ivuxolimab. This chain uses TRBV2 with TRBJ2-5; TRBD1 matches 9 bases. The CDR3 region has the DNA TGTGCCAGCAGTGGAAACAGGGGGCTGGGAGAGACCCAGTACTTC. This encodes CASSGNRGLGETQYF.